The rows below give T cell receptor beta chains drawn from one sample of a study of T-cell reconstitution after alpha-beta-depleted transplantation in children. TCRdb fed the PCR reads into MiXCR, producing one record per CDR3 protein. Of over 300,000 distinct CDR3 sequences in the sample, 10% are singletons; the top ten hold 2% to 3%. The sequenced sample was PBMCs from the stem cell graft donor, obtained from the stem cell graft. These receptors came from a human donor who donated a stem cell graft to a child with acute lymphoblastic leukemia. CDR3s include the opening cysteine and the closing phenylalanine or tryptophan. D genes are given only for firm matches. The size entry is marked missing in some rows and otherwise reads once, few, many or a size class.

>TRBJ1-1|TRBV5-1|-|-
CASSLVGGHTEAFF
TGCGCCAGCAGCTTGGTAGGCGGTCACACTGAAGCTTTCTTT
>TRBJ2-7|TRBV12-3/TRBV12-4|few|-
CASSSIQEDYEQYF
TGTGCCAGCAGTTCAATTCAGGAGGACTACGAGCAGTACTTC
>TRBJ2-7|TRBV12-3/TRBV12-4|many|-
CASSFTADRPRYF
TGTGCCAGCAGTTTTACCGCGGACCGACCCAGGTACTTC
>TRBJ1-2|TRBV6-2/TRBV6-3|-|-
CASRSGLLLPTNYGYTF
TGTGCCAGCAGGTCCGGTCTCTTGCTTCCTACTAACTATGGCTACACCTTC
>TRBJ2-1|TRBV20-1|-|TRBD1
CSAIWGQGTGEQFF
TGCAGTGCCATCTGGGGACAGGGGACCGGTGAGCAGTTCTTC
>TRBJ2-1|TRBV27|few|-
CASSRNTLGEQFF
TGTGCCAGCAGTCGAAATACCTTGGGGGAGCAGTTCTTC
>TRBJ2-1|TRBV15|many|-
CATSSGGLLPNEQFF
TGTGCCACCAGCAGCGGGGGACTCCTTCCCAATGAGCAGTTCTTC
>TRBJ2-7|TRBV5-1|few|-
CASMRGDSSYEQYF
TGCGCCAGCATGAGGGGCGATAGCTCCTACGAGCAGTACTTC
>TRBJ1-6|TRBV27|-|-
CASSLQVSNSPLHF
TGTGCCAGCAGTTTGCAGGTTTCTAATTCACCCCTCCACTTT
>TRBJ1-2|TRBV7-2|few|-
CSSGRGPYGYTF
TGTTCTAGCGGGCGGGGTCCCTATGGCTACACCTTC
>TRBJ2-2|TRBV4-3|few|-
CASSDQTGELFF
TGCGCCAGCAGCGATCAAACCGGGGAGCTGTTTTTT
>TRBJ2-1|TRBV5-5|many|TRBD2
CASSLPSGRSEEQFF
TGTGCCAGCAGCTTACCCAGCGGGAGATCAGAAGAGCAGTTCTTC
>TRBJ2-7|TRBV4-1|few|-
CASSPPPERDEQYF
TGCGCCAGCAGCCCGCCCCCGGAGAGGGACGAGCAGTACTTC